Below are 17 T cell receptor beta chains sequenced from a single sample in a study of blood T cell repertoires in COVID-19 (dated by TCRdb to 2018 to 2020). The library relied on the immunoSEQ multiplex PCR assay. In its TCRdb copy, this immuneACCESS table keeps in-frame sequences only and misses some clones. Where compared with another copy, unresolved V genes explain less than half of these, and the others have no known cause. In all, the sample holds 100,000 to 120,000 clones, and about 88% of those were seen once. 8% to 9.5% of the sample is in the top ten clones. Material for sequencing was peripheral blood. These receptors came from a woman in her 70s who had recovered from COVID-19.

The chain has TRBV29-1 and TRBJ1-5; D might be TRBD1 (6 bases). CDR3 size: 13 residues. The V end lost 4 bases, the J end lost 3 bases, and 10 bases lay between the germline ends. Germline V gene data show CDR1 as SQVTM and CDR2 as ANQGSEA. The CDR3 loop is CSVGTALNQPQHF. In DNA form, the CDR3 reads TGCAGCGTTGGGACAGCCCTCAATCAGCCCCAGCATTTT.

The V gene is TRBV11-2, the J gene TRBJ2-3; 9 positions agree with TRBD2. Germline V CDR1 and CDR2: SGHAT, FQNNGV. The V gene end was trimmed by 4 bases and the J gene end by 4 bases; junction bases not matched to a gene: 18. This CDR3 region has 19 residues. CDR3 loop: CASSSFPLAGRPGADTQYF. In nucleotides, the CDR3 is TGTGCCAGCAGCTCCTTCCCTCTAGCGGGGAGGCCGGGCGCAGATACGCAGTATTTT.

The chain has TRBV10-3 and TRBJ2-3; tentative D call: TRBD2 (7 bases). Germline V CDR1 and CDR2: ENHRY, SYGVKD. Trimming left V 10 bases short and J 3 bases short, with 14 bases between. The CDR3 contains 13 residues. The DNA of the CDR3 is TGTGCCACCACGGGGGGCCTTACAGATACGCAGTATTTT. Translated: CATTGGLTDTQYF.

CDR3 bases: TGTGCCAGTACCGACCTCCATCCCGCGGGACAGTATAGCAATCAGCCCCAGCATTTT. Amino acid sequence: CASTDLHPAGQYSNQPQHF. The V call is TRBV19, the J call TRBJ1-5; 7 positions match TRBD1. After removal of 7 bases from V and 0 bases from J, the junction contained 18 bases not matched to a gene. Germline values: CDR1 LNHDA, CDR2 SQIVND (reference sequence). The CDR3 is 19 amino acids.

The chain couples TRBV28 to TRBJ2-1; 8 bases agree with TRBD1. In germline, CDR1 is MDHEN, CDR2 SYDVKM. The V and J ends lost 6 bases and 3 bases, in that order; junction bases with no gene match: 7. The CDR3 runs 15 residues. Here the CDR3 reads CASRRTGPFYNEQFF. CDR3 nucleotide sequence: TGTGCCAGCAGACGGACAGGGCCGTTCTACAATGAGCAGTTCTTC.

The chain couples TRBV28 to TRBJ1-2, with TRBD1 matching 9 bases. Germline CDR1 reads MDHEN; CDR2 reads SYDVKM. Unmatched junction bases numbered 4, after V lost 5 bases and J lost 6 bases. The length of the CDR3 is 13 residues. CDR3 in amino acids: CASSPGQGDGYTF. CDR3 in DNA: TGTGCCAGCAGTCCGGGACAGGGCGATGGCTACACCTTC.

V usage is TRBV11-3 and J usage is TRBJ1-6; TRBD1 agrees at 7 bases. CDR3 size: 14 residues. Germline V gives CDR1 SGHNT, CDR2 YENEEA. Unmatched junction bases numbered 4, after V lost 5 bases and J lost 6 bases. CDR3 DNA: TGTGCCAGCAGCGCAGGGGGTACTAATTCACCCCTCCACTTT. It is translated as CASSAGGTNSPLHF.

The chain couples TRBV28 to TRBJ1-2; 8 bases fit TRBD1. Germline CDR1 reads MDHEN; CDR2 reads SYDVKM. V trimming: 7 bases; J trimming: 3 bases; junction bases outside the gene matches: 10. The CDR3 spans 15 residues. The CDR3 nucleotides are TGTGCCAGCATTAGTTGGACAGGGAGACACTATGGCTACACCTTC. This translates into CASISWTGRHYGYTF.

V usage is TRBV4-3 and J usage is TRBJ2-7; D may be TRBD2 (6 bases). With 1 base removed from V and 3 bases from J, the gap between germline ends came to 13 bases. There are 15 residues in the CDR3. Germline V gene data show CDR1 as LGHNA and CDR2 as YSLEER. The CDR3, as DNA: TGCGCCAGCAGCCAAGGACTAGTCCCGCACTACGAGCAGTACTTC. This gives the protein CASSQGLVPHYEQYF.

V and J are TRBV7-3 and TRBJ2-3; 8 bases agree with TRBD2. Germline V gives CDR1 SGHTA, CDR2 FQGTGA. This CDR3 spans 19 amino acids. Trimming at V came to 5 bases and at J to 1 base, leaving 17 bases not matched to a gene. The DNA of the CDR3 is TGTGCCAGCAGCCGGGGCAGCGGGAGCTTGAAATGGCGCACAGATACGCAGTATTTT. Translation: CASSRGSGSLKWRTDTQYF.

The chain employs TRBV29-1 and TRBJ2-3, with D uncertain. CDR1 SQVTM and CDR2 ANQGSEA come from the germline V gene. The CDR3 length is 15 residues. Trimming shortened V by 7 bases and J by 0 bases, and 17 bases separated the two germline ends. The CDR3 loop reads CSGLNPTGSTDTQYF. CDR3 DNA sequence: TGCAGCGGACTCAACCCCACTGGTAGCACAGATACGCAGTATTTT.

V gene TRBV9 combines with J gene TRBJ2-7, with 8 bases that match TRBD2. The trim removed 0 bases at V and 1 base at J, leaving 3 bases unmatched. The CDR3 runs to 15 residues. Germline V lookup: CDR1 SGDLS, CDR2 YYNGEE. The CDR3 here is CASSVDGTSSYEQYF. In DNA form, the CDR3 reads TGTGCCAGCAGCGTAGATGGGACTAGTTCCTACGAGCAGTACTTC.

This rearrangement joins TRBV27 to TRBJ1-6; weak D call: TRBD1 (5 bases). The CDR3 contains 16 residues. Germline CDR1 and CDR2: MNHEY and SMNVEV (reference sequence). V was cut by 6 bases and J by 8 bases, with 20 bases left in between. The CDR3 sequence is CASRRFGGSGDSPLHF. The CDR3 nucleotides read TGTGCCAGCAGGAGATTCGGGGGGAGTGGGGATTCACCCCTCCACTTT.

The rearrangement links TRBV4-2 to TRBJ1-2, with D tentatively TRBD1 (5 bases). Germline assignment: CDR1 LGHNA and CDR2 YNFKEQ. There are 17 residues in the CDR3. V dropped 0 bases and J dropped 1 base, with 15 bases sitting between them. The CDR3 DNA is TGTGCCAGCAGCCAAGATGGAGGGACCTTCCATAACTATGGCTACACCTTC. Its protein product is CASSQDGGTFHNYGYTF.

This clone occurred a few times. The rearrangement links TRBV15 to TRBJ2-1; D is perhaps TRBD2 (7 bases). The CDR3 extends over 16 amino acids. Trimming took off 2 bases at V and 3 bases at J, with 14 bases between the two ends. CDR1 LNHNV and CDR2 YYDKDF come from the germline V gene (reference sequence). The CDR3 is CATSRLRGGYYNEQFF. CDR3 nucleotides: TGTGCCACCAGCAGACTTAGGGGGGGATACTACAATGAGCAGTTCTTC.

The chain links TRBV5-1 to TRBJ2-5, with D maybe TRBD1 (5 bases). CDR1 SGHRS and CDR2 YFSETQ come from the germline V gene. V was cut by 6 bases and J by 3 bases, with 15 bases left in between. This CDR3 is 14 amino acids long. The CDR3 protein is CASKGGATEETQYF. CDR3 DNA sequence: TGCGCCAGCAAAGGTGGGGCTACGGAAGAGACCCAGTACTTC.

The chain joins TRBV4-2 to TRBJ1-3, with no clear D. Germline V gene lookup returns CDR1 LGHNA and CDR2 YNFKEQ. Trimming removed 1 base at V and 0 bases at J, with 13 bases between. This CDR3 contains 17 residues. The CDR3 bases are TGTGCCAGCAGCCAAGGCCCGGGGTCCTACTCTGGAAACACCATATATTTT. It is translated as CASSQGPGSYSGNTIYF.